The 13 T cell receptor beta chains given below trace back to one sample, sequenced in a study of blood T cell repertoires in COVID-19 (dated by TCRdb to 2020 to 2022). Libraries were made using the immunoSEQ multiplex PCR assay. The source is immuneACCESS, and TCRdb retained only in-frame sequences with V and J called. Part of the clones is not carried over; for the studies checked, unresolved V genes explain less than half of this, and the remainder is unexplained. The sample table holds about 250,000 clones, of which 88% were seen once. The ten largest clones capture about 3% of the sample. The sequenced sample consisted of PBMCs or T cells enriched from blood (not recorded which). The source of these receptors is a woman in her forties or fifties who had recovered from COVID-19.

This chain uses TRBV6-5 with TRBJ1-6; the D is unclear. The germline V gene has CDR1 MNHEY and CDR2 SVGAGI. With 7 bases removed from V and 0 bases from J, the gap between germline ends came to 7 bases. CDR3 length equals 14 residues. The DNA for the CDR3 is TGTGCCAGCACTGTGAGCTCCTATAATTCACCCCTCCACTTT. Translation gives CASTVSSYNSPLHF.

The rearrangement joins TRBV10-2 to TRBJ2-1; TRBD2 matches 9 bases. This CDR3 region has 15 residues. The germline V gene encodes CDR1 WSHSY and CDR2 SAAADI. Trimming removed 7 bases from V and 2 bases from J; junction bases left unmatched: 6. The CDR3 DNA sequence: TGCGCCAGCATCCCCGGGACTAGCCCCTACAATGAGCAGTTCTTC. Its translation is CASIPGTSPYNEQFF.

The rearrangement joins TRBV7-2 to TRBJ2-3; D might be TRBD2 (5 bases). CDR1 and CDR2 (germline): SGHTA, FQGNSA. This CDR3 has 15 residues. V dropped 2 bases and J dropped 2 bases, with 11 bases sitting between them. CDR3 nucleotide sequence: TGTGCCAGCAGCTTACGTCGGGAAGTCACAGATACGCAGTATTTT. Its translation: CASSLRREVTDTQYF.

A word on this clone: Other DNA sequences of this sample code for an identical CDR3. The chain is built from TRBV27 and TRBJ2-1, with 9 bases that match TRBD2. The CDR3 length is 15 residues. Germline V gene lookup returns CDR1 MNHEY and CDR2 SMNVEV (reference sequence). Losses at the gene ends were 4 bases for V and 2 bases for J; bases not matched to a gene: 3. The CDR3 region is CASSSTSGTYNEQFF. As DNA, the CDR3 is TGTGCCAGCAGTTCGACTAGCGGAACCTACAATGAGCAGTTCTTC.

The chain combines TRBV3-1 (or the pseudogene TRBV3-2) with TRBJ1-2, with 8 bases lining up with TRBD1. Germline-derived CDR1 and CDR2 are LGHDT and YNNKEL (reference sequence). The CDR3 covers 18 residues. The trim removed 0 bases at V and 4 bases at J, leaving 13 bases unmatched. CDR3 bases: TGTGCCAGCAGCCAAGATTCCCGTGGACAGGGTGACGGCTATGGCTACACCTTC. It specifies CASSQDSRGQGDGYGYTF.

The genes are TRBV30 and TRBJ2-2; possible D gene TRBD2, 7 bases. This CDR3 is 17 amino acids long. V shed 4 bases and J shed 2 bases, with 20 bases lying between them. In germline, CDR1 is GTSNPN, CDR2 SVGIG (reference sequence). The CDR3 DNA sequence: TGTGCCTGGAACGGGGGCCGGGGGACTATTAACACCGGGGAGCTGTTTTTT. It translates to CAWNGGRGTINTGELFF.

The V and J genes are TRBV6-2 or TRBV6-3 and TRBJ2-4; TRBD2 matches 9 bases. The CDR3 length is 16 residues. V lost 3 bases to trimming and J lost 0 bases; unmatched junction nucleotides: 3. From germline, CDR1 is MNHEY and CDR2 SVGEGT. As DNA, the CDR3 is TGTGCCAGCAGTTATGAAGCGGGAGGAGCCAAAAACATTCAGTACTTC. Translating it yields CASSYEAGGAKNIQYF.

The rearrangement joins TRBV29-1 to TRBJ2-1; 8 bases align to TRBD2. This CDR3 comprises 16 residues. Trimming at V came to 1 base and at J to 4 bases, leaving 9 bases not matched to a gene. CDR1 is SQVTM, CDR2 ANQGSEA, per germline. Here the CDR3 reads CSVEGGAGVHYNEQFF. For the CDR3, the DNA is TGCAGCGTTGAAGGAGGAGCGGGAGTTCATTACAATGAGCAGTTCTTC.

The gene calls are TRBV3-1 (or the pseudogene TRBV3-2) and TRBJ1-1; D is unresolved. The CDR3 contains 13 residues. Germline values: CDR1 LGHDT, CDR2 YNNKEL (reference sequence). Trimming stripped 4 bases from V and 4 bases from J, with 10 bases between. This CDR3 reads CASSPGGPTEAFF. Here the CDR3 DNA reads TGTGCCAGCAGCCCGGGAGGGCCCACTGAAGCTTTCTTT.

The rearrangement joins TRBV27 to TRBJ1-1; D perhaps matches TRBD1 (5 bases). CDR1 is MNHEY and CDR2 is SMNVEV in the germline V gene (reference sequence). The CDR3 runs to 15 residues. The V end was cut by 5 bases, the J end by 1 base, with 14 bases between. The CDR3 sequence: CASSRNRDSNTEAFF. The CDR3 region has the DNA TGTGCCAGCAGTCGGAACCGGGACTCGAACACTGAAGCTTTCTTT.

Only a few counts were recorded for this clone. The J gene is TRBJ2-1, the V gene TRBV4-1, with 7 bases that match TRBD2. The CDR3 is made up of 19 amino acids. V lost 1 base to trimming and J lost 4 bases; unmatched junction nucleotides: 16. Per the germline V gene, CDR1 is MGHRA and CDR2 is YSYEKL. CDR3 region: CASSQVHQRQRGLYNEQFF. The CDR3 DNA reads TGCGCCAGCAGCCAAGTCCACCAGCGGCAGCGGGGACTTTACAATGAGCAGTTCTTC.

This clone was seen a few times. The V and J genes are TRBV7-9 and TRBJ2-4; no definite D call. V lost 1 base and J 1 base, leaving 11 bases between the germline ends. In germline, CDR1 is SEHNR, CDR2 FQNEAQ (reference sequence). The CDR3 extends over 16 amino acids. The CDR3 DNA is TGTGCCAGCAGCTTAGATTCTACTACGGCCAAAAACATTCAGTACTTC. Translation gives CASSLDSTTAKNIQYF.

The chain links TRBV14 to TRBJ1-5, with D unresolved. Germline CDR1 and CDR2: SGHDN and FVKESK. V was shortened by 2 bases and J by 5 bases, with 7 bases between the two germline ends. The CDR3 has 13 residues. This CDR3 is CASSQSGDQPQHF. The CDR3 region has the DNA TGTGCCAGCAGCCAATCCGGGGATCAGCCCCAGCATTTT.